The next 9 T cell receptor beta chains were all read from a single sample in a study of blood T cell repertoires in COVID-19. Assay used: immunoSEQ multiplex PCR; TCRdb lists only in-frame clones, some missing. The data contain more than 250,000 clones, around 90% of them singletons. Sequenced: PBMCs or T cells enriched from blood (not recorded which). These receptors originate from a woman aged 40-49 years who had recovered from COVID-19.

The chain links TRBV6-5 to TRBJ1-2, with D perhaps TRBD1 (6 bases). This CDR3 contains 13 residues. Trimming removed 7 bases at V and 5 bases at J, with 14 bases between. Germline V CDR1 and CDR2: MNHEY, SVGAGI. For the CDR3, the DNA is TGTGCCAGCACCGAAAGAACAGGGTATGGCTACACCTTC. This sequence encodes CASTERTGYGYTF.

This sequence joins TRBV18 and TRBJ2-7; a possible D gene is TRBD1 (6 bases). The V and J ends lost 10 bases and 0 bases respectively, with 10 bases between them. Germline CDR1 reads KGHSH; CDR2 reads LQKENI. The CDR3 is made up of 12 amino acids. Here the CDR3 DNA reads TGTGCCAAGGACAGTTACTCCTACGAGCAGTACTTC. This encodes CAKDSYSYEQYF.

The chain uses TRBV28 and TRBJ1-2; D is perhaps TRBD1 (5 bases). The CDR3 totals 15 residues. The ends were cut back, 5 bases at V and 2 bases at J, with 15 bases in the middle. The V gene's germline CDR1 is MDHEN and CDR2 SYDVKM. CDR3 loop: CASSPHGAGNYGYTF. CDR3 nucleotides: TGTGCCAGCAGTCCGCATGGGGCAGGGAACTATGGCTACACCTTC.

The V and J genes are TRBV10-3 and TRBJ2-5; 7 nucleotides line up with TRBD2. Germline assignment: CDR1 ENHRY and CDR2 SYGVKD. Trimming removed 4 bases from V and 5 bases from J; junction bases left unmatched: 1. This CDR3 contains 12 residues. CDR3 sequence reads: CAISVGGETQYF. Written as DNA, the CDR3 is TGTGCCATCAGTGTGGGGGGGGAGACCCAGTACTTC.

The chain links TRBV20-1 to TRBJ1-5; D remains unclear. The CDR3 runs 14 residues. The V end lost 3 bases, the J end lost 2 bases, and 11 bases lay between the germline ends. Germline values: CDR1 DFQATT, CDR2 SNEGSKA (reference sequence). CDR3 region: CSASYAGGNQPQHF. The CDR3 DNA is TGCAGTGCTAGTTACGCCGGGGGCAATCAGCCCCAGCATTTT.

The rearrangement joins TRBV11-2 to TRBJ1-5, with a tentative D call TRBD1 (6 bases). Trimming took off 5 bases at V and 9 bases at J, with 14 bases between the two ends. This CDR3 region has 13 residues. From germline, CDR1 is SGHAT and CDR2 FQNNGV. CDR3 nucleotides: TGTGCCAGCAGCCCAAACTCGGACAGGCCCCAGCATTTT. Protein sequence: CASSPNSDRPQHF.

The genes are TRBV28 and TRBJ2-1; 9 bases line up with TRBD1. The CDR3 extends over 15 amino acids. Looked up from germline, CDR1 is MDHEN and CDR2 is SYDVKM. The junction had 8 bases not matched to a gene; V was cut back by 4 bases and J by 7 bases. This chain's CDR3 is CASSSSGTGKNEQFF. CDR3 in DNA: TGTGCCAGCAGTTCATCCGGGACAGGGAAAAATGAGCAGTTCTTC.

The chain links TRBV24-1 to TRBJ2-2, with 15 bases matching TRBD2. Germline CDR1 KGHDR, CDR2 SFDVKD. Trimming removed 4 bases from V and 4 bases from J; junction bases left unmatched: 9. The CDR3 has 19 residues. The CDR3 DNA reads TGTGCCACCAGTGAGGACGGACTAGCGGGAGGGAGGAGCACCGGGGAGCTGTTTTTT. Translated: CATSEDGLAGGRSTGELFF.

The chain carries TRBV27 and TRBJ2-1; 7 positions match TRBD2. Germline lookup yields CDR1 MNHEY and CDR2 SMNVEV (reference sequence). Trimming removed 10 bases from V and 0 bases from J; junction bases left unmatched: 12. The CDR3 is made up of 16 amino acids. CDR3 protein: CATALGRGSSYNEQFF. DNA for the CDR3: TGTGCCACCGCCCTCGGGCGGGGGAGCTCCTACAATGAGCAGTTCTTC.